Included here is one TCR beta chain sequence, with context. The data derive from a study of blood T cell repertoires in COVID-19. Turning to the study itself: Material from acute and convalescent COVID-19 was sourced from the United States, Italy and Spain. Sample material is recorded as cDNA or gDNA derived from T cells, B-cell-depleted T cells, or PBMCs.

As originally analysed: Scientists estimated how many nucleated cells there were by amplifying reference gene primers. Measured with immunoSEQ multiplex PCR; TCRdb has only the in-frame clones, and not every one. Clone size and the V and J calls come from that table; the DNA yielded D and trimming. The sample holds around 95,000 clones, around four fifths seen once. This clonotype originated in an older woman with acute or convalescent COVID-19. Source material: peripheral blood.

The CDR3: CASSRDRELPGNTIYF. Written as DNA, the CDR3 is TGTGCCAGCAGCCGCGACAGGGAACTTCCTGGAAACACCATATATTTT. The gene calls are TRBV7-3 and TRBJ1-3; TRBD1 matches at 7 bases. Germline loops: CDR1 SGHTA, CDR2 FQGTGA. V lost 5 bases, J lost 2 bases, and 9 bases stayed unmatched. This CDR3 has 16 amino acids.